The clone carrying this T cell receptor (beta chain) was seen more than once but under ten times. The participants were between roughly 18 and 100 years old and came from 24 US areas. CDR3 length: 14 residues. V was clipped by 5 bases and J by 7 bases, with 17 bases between them. Germline CDR1 and CDR2: SNHLY and FYNNEI. The data stem from a study of blood T cell repertoires in COVID-19. Under the authors' procedure: By means of reference gene primer amplification, nucleated cell counts were estimated. Clones were read by immunoSEQ multiplex PCR, and TCRdb kept only the in-frame ones, dropping some. V and J calls and clone size are as listed in that table; D and trimming were resolved from the DNA. The sample comprises about 500,000 clones, about 85% of which are singletons, and roughly 0.7% rests with the top ten.

The source of this sequence is a woman aged 18-35 years who had recovered from COVID-19. This chain connects TRBV2 to TRBJ1-1; D is undetermined. The sequenced material came from PBMCs or T cells enriched from blood (not recorded which). The CDR3 here is CASSRSGGDGEAFF. The CDR3 coding sequence is TGTGCCAGCAGTCGATCTGGCGGGGATGGTGAAGCTTTCTTT. Combining the CDR3 with reference TRBV2 and TRBJ1-1 gives the whole variable domain EPEVTQTPSHQVTQMGQEVILRCVPISNHLYFYWYRQILGQKVEFLVSFYNNEISEKSEIFDDQFSVERPDGSNFTLKIRSTKLEDSAMYFCASSRSGGDGEAFFGQGTRLTVV.